The 12 T cell receptor beta chains listed next were all sequenced from one sample in a study of blood T cell repertoires in COVID-19. Libraries were prepared by immunoSEQ multiplex PCR; TCRdb keeps only in-frame clonotypes and omits some of them. The repertoire holds some 250,000 clones, 88% seen once, with about 1% in the top ten. The sample consisted of peripheral blood. The receptors come from a woman between 40 and 50 years old who had recovered from COVID-19.

V usage is TRBV3-1 (or the pseudogene TRBV3-2) and J usage is TRBJ2-1; D might be TRBD2 (5 bases). V was trimmed by 6 bases and J by 5 bases, leaving 14 bases between them. CDR3 length: 14 residues. CDR1 and CDR2 from the germline V gene are LGHDT and YNNKEL (reference sequence). This chain's CDR3 is CASSGLAPHNEQFF. CDR3 sequence (DNA): TGTGCCAGCAGTGGGCTAGCTCCCCACAATGAGCAGTTCTTC.

This clone has a single count. The DNA for the CDR3 is TGTGCCAGCAGTGAAAGGGGCTTGGGGCAGTACGTC. It is translated as CASSERGLGQYV. The chain joins TRBV2 to TRBJ2-7; possibly TRBD1 for D (5 bases). Trimming took off 2 bases at V and 9 bases at J, with 11 bases between the two ends. Germline V CDR1 and CDR2: SNHLY, FYNNEI. The CDR3 covers 12 residues.

The J gene is TRBJ1-6, the V gene TRBV3-1 (or the pseudogene TRBV3-2); D gene unclear. The germline V gene encodes CDR1 LGHDT and CDR2 YNNKEL (reference sequence). V lost 4 bases, J lost 0 bases, and 7 bases lay in between. The CDR3 has 15 amino acids. The CDR3 nucleotides are TGTGCCAGCAGCCTGGCCAGCTCCTATAATTCACCCCTCCACTTT. The encoded protein is CASSLASSYNSPLHF.

V and J are TRBV10-3 and TRBJ1-2; 10 bases align to TRBD1. The V and J ends lost 0 bases and 6 bases, in that order; junction bases with no gene match: 4. Germline V CDR1 and CDR2: ENHRY, SYGVKD. The CDR3 runs 15 residues. The CDR3 DNA reads as TGTGCCATCAGTGAGTCTCGGGACAGGGGTGATGGCTACACCTTC. This encodes CAISESRDRGDGYTF.

This clone is a singleton in its sample. At one of its ends the junction is not consistent with the germline gene, which may arise from a read error. This chain joins TRBV7-7 and TRBJ1-6; weak D call: TRBD1 (5 bases). The CDR3 loop spans 13 amino acids. Germline V gene sequence: CDR1 SSHAT, CDR2 FNYEAQ (reference sequence). The chain's CDR3 is CASSSDTNSPLHF. CDR3 coding DNA: TGTGCTAGCAGCTCGGACACCAATTCACCCCTCCACTTT.

The gene calls are TRBV19 and TRBJ2-1; perhaps TRBD1 as D (6 bases). Between the trimmed V and J ends, which lost 3 bases and 1 base, there was a span of 13 bases. The CDR3 consists of 16 residues. Germline CDR1 is LNHDA and CDR2 is SQIVND (reference sequence). CDR3 in amino acids: CASSMGALGSYNEQFF. The CDR3 DNA reads TGTGCCAGTAGTATGGGGGCCCTCGGGTCCTACAATGAGCAGTTCTTC.

The genes are TRBV7-9 and TRBJ1-6; 7 positions match TRBD1. The CDR3 totals 15 residues. After removal of 0 bases from V and 4 bases from J, the junction contained 0 bases not matched to a gene. The germline V gene encodes CDR1 SEHNR and CDR2 FQNEAQ (reference sequence). CDR3 nucleotides: TGTGCCAGCAGCTTAGCGGGACAGTATAATTCACCCCTCCACTTT. Protein sequence: CASSLAGQYNSPLHF. Full variable domain (missing parts from reference TRBV7-9 and TRBJ1-6): DTGVSQNPRHKITKRGQNVTFRCDPISEHNRLYWYRQTLGQGPEFLTYFQNEAQLEKSRLLSDRFSAERPKGSFSTLEIQRTEQGDSAMYLCASSLAGQYNSPLHFGNGTRLTVT.

V and J are TRBV27 and TRBJ1-2, with 7 bases lining up with TRBD1. The CDR3 is 13 residues long. CDR1 and CDR2 (germline): MNHEY, SMNVEV (reference sequence). J was trimmed by 4 bases and V by 4 bases; bases with no gene match: 3. The CDR3 sequence: CASSSRQGYGYTF. In DNA, the CDR3 is TGTGCCAGCAGTTCCCGACAGGGCTATGGCTACACCTTC.

This clone showed up just a few times. This sequence joins TRBV7-8 and TRBJ1-3; no reliable D call. The V gene lost 7 bases and the J gene lost 5 bases, with 12 bases spanning the gap. Germline loops: CDR1 SGHVS, CDR2 FQNEAQ. This CDR3 has 13 residues. CDR3 DNA sequence: TGTGCCAGCACCTCCCGGGAGAGAAACACCATATATTTT. It yields the protein CASTSRERNTIYF.

Only a few counts were recorded for this clone. V gene TRBV4-2 combines with J gene TRBJ2-7; 8 positions agree with TRBD2. CDR3 size: 15 residues. Germline CDR1 reads LGHNA; CDR2 reads YNFKEQ. The V and J ends lost 5 bases and 3 bases, in that order; junction bases with no gene match: 9. The CDR3 nucleotides are TGTGCCAGCAGCAGGGACTACGGGGGGGTCTACGAGCAGTACTTC. It is translated as CASSRDYGGVYEQYF.

The CDR3 sequence: CASSLTNQPQHF. CDR3 DNA: TGTGCCAGCAGCTTGACAAATCAGCCCCAGCATTTT. V gene TRBV5-6 combines with J gene TRBJ1-5; D is undetermined. From germline, CDR1 is SGHDT and CDR2 YYEEEE. This CDR3 has 12 residues. V was pared by 1 base and J by 4 bases, with 3 bases between.

The J gene is TRBJ2-7, the V gene TRBV6-2 or TRBV6-3; D is perhaps TRBD1 (5 bases). CDR1 is MNHEY, CDR2 SVGEGT, per germline. CDR3 size: 16 residues. The ends were cut back, 2 bases at V and 3 bases at J, with 17 bases in the middle. The CDR3 here is CASSYDRWGPHYEQYF. DNA for the CDR3: TGTGCCAGCAGTTACGACCGTTGGGGCCCCCACTACGAGCAGTACTTC.